This is a list of T cell receptor beta chains from one sample in a study of blood T cell repertoires in COVID-19. The table came from immunoSEQ multiplex PCR; TCRdb's copy has only in-frame clones and leaves some out. The sample includes fewer than 150,000 clones, around 79% of them seen just once. Sequencing was carried out using peripheral blood. All receptors come from a man in his 70s with acute or convalescent COVID-19. Both conserved end residues are part of each CDR3. The order of the fields is V gene, J gene, clone size, D gene, CDR3 DNA, CDR3 protein. D genes are given only for firm matches. Size is omitted from some rows. Given values are once, few, many or a class for expanded clones.

v_call: TRBV4-3
j_call: TRBJ1-4
clone_size: .
d_call: .
cdr3_nt: TGCGCCAGCAGCCAAATGTCCGCAGCTAATGAAAAACTGTTTTTT
cdr3_aa: CASSQMSAANEKLFF

v_call: TRBV29-1
j_call: TRBJ2-2
clone_size: .
d_call: .
cdr3_nt: TGCAGCGTTGAAATCGAGTGGAACACCGGGGAGCTGTTTTTT
cdr3_aa: CSVEIEWNTGELFF

v_call: TRBV4-1
j_call: TRBJ1-1
clone_size: few
d_call: .
cdr3_nt: TGCGCCAGCAGCCAAGATTGGCCGGGCCCTAGGGGCACTGAAGCTTTCTTT
cdr3_aa: CASSQDWPGPRGTEAFF

v_call: TRBV2
j_call: TRBJ1-1
clone_size: .
d_call: .
cdr3_nt: TGTGCCAGCAGTGAAATGGAGCGTCCTGAAGCTTTCTTT
cdr3_aa: CASSEMERPEAFF

v_call: TRBV11-3
j_call: TRBJ2-7
clone_size: once
d_call: .
cdr3_nt: TGTGCCAGCAGCCGTCGCGAGGAATACGAGCAGTACTTC
cdr3_aa: CASSRREEYEQYF

v_call: TRBV6-5
j_call: TRBJ1-2
clone_size: .
d_call: .
cdr3_nt: TGTGCCAGCACTTCGGGGGGGGCGCGTGGTGGCTACACCTTC
cdr3_aa: CASTSGGARGGYTF

v_call: TRBV11-3
j_call: TRBJ1-3
clone_size: .
d_call: .
cdr3_nt: TGTGCCAGCAGCTTAAGACAGGTTGACTCTGGAAACACCATATATTTT
cdr3_aa: CASSLRQVDSGNTIYF

v_call: TRBV27
j_call: TRBJ1-2
clone_size: .
d_call: TRBD1
cdr3_nt: TGTGCCAGCAGTTTATCCCCGACAGGGAGCTATGGCTACACCTTC
cdr3_aa: CASSLSPTGSYGYTF

v_call: TRBV27
j_call: TRBJ2-5
clone_size: .
d_call: .
cdr3_nt: TGTGCCAGCAGCTGGGCAGGGGCCCAAGAGACCCAGTACTTC
cdr3_aa: CASSWAGAQETQYF

v_call: TRBV5-1
j_call: TRBJ2-1
clone_size: once
d_call: .
cdr3_nt: TGCGCCAGCAGCTTGGTACCGGTATACAATGAGCAGTTCTTC
cdr3_aa: CASSLVPVYNEQFF

v_call: TRBV6-5
j_call: TRBJ1-2
clone_size: .
d_call: .
cdr3_nt: TGTGCCAGCAGCGACTACACCTATGGCTACACCTTC
cdr3_aa: CASSDYTYGYTF

v_call: TRBV12-5
j_call: TRBJ1-2
clone_size: .
d_call: .
cdr3_nt: TGTGTTTGGAGCTCTACCTATGGCTACACCTTC
cdr3_aa: CVWSSTYGYTF

v_call: TRBV2
j_call: TRBJ1-5
clone_size: .
d_call: TRBD1
cdr3_nt: TGTGCCAGCAGTGAGACAGGGTATCAGCCCCAGCATTTT
cdr3_aa: CASSETGYQPQHF

v_call: TRBV10-2
j_call: TRBJ2-3
clone_size: .
d_call: .
cdr3_nt: TGCGCCAGCTCACAGGGGGGGGCCCGCACAGATACGCAGTATTTT
cdr3_aa: CASSQGGARTDTQYF

v_call: TRBV11-1
j_call: TRBJ1-1
clone_size: .
d_call: .
cdr3_nt: TGTGCCAGCAGCTTGGGGCTGAACACTGAAGCTTTCTTT
cdr3_aa: CASSLGLNTEAFF

v_call: TRBV11-3
j_call: TRBJ1-3
clone_size: .
d_call: TRBD1
cdr3_nt: TGTGCCAGCAGCACAAGACAGGGAGGTGGAAACACCATATATTTT
cdr3_aa: CASSTRQGGGNTIYF

v_call: TRBV4-1
j_call: TRBJ1-1
clone_size: .
d_call: .
cdr3_nt: TGCGCCAGCAGCCAAAGCCATGCGAACACTGAAGCTTTCTTT
cdr3_aa: CASSQSHANTEAFF

v_call: TRBV4-3
j_call: TRBJ1-4
clone_size: once
d_call: .
cdr3_nt: TGCGCCAGCAGCCAAGATATTGTCAGGGGAAGGCCTAATGAAAAACTGTTTTTT
cdr3_aa: CASSQDIVRGRPNEKLFF

v_call: TRBV18
j_call: TRBJ1-2
clone_size: few
d_call: TRBD1
cdr3_nt: TGTGCCAGCTTGACCGGGACAGGGGGCCGGAACTATGGCTACACCTTC
cdr3_aa: CASLTGTGGRNYGYTF

v_call: TRBV3-1/TRBV3-2
j_call: TRBJ1-5
clone_size: .
d_call: .
cdr3_nt: TGTGCCAGCAGTGCACAGGGTGGGAATCAGCCCCAGCATTTT
cdr3_aa: CASSAQGGNQPQHF

v_call: TRBV6-5
j_call: TRBJ1-5
clone_size: .
d_call: TRBD1
cdr3_nt: TGTGCCAGCAGTTACACCCAGGGGGCGTATCAGCCCCAGCATTTT
cdr3_aa: CASSYTQGAYQPQHF

v_call: TRBV5-1
j_call: TRBJ1-3
clone_size: .
d_call: .
cdr3_nt: TGCGCCAGCAGCCCTCCATCAGGACCAGGGGGAAACACCATATATTTT
cdr3_aa: CASSPPSGPGGNTIYF

v_call: TRBV12-3/TRBV12-4
j_call: TRBJ1-2
clone_size: .
d_call: .
cdr3_nt: TGTGCCAGCAGTTTATCAACCGGGTTGTTCTACACCTTC
cdr3_aa: CASSLSTGLFYTF

v_call: TRBV6-6
j_call: TRBJ1-2
clone_size: few
d_call: .
cdr3_nt: TGTGCCAGCAGTTACCGGACATCCGCCTATGGCTACACCTTC
cdr3_aa: CASSYRTSAYGYTF

v_call: TRBV29-1
j_call: TRBJ1-2
clone_size: .
d_call: TRBD1
cdr3_nt: TGCAGCGTTGAACCAGGGGGCGTCTATGGCTACACCTTC
cdr3_aa: CSVEPGGVYGYTF

v_call: TRBV4-3
j_call: TRBJ1-6
clone_size: .
d_call: TRBD1
cdr3_nt: TGCGCCAGCAGCCAATTTTCTGCGCCGGGACAGGGAGTATCACCCCTCCACTTT
cdr3_aa: CASSQFSAPGQGVSPLHF

v_call: TRBV6-1
j_call: TRBJ1-5
clone_size: .
d_call: .
cdr3_nt: TGTGCCAGCAGTGAAGCCCTCCCCCAGCCCCAGCATTTT
cdr3_aa: CASSEALPQPQHF

v_call: TRBV19
j_call: TRBJ2-7
clone_size: .
d_call: TRBD1
cdr3_nt: TGTGCCAGTAGTACCGGACAGGAAATCTCCTACGAGCAGTACTTC
cdr3_aa: CASSTGQEISYEQYF